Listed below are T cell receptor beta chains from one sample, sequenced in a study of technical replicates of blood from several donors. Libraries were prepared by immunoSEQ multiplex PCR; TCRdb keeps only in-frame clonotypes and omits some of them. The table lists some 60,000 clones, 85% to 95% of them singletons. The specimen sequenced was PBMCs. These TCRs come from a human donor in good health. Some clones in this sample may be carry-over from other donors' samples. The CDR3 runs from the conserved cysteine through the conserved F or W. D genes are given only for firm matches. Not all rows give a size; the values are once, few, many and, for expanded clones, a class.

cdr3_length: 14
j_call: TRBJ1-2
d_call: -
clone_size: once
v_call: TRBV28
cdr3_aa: CASSLSQVGYGYTF
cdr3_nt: TGTGCCAGCAGCCTATCACAGGTTGGGTATGGCTACACCTTC

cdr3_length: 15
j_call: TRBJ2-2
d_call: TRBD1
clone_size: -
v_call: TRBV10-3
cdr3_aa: CAISEPGGVTGELFF
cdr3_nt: TGTGCCATCAGTGAACCAGGGGGCGTCACCGGGGAGCTGTTTTTT

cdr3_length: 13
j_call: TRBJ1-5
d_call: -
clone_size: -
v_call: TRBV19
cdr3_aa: CASGTLSGLAQHF
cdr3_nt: TGTGCCAGCGGGACTCTCTCCGGGTTAGCCCAGCATTTT

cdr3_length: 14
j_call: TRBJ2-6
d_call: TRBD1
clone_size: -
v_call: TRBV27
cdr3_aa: CASGTVSGANVLTF
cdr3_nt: TGTGCCAGCGGGACAGTATCTGGGGCCAACGTCCTGACTTTC

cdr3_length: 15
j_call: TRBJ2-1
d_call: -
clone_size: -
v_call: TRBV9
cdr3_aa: CASSSRQGGYNEQFF
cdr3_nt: TGTGCCAGCAGCTCTAGACAGGGAGGATACAATGAGCAGTTCTTC

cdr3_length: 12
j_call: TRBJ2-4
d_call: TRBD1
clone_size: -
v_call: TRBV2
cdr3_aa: CASSEADRVGYF
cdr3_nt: TGTGCCAGCAGTGAAGCTGACAGGGTAGGGTACTTC

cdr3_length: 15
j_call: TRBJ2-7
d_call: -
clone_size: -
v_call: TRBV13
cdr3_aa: CASRTSRDMSYEQYF
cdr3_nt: TGTGCCAGCAGGACAAGCAGGGACATGTCCTACGAGCAGTACTTC

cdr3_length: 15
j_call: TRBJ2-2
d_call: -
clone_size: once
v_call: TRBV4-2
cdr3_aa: CASSQDPRVSGELFF
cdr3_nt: TGTGCCAGCAGCCAAGATCCCAGGGTTTCCGGGGAGCTGTTTTTT

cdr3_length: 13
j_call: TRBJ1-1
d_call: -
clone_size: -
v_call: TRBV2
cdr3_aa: CASSEREGHEAFF
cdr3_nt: TGTGCCAGCAGTGAACGGGAGGGACATGAAGCTTTCTTT

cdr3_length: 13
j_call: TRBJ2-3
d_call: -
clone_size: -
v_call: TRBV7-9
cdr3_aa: CASSLRRGDTQYF
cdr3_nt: TGTGCCAGCAGCTTAAGAAGGGGAGATACGCAGTATTTT

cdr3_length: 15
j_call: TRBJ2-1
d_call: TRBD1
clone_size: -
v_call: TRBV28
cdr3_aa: CASTLRQGLALEQFF
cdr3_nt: TGTGCCAGCACTCTGAGACAGGGTCTGGCTCTTGAGCAGTTCTTC

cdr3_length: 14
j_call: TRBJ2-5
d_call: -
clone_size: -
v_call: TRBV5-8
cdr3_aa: CAGALRGAGETQYF
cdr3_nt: TGTGCCGGAGCTTTACGGGGGGCGGGAGAGACCCAGTACTTC

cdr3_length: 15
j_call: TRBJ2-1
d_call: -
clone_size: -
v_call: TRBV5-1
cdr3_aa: CASSSTPSVADEQFF
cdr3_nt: TGCGCCAGCAGCTCCACCCCCTCCGTAGCTGATGAGCAGTTCTTC

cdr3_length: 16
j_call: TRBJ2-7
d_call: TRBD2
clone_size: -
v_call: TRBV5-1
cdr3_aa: CASSLRDSGGAGEQYF
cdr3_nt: TGCGCCAGCAGCCTCCGTGATAGCGGGGGGGCGGGCGAGCAGTACTTC

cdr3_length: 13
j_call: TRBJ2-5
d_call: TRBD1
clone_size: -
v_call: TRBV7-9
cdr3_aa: CASRDRGRETQYF
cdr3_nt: TGTGCCAGCAGAGACAGGGGGCGGGAGACCCAGTACTTC

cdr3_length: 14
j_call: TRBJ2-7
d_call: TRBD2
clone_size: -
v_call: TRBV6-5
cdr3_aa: CASRSGGARYEQYF
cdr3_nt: TGTGCCAGCAGATCGGGAGGGGCCCGCTACGAGCAGTACTTC

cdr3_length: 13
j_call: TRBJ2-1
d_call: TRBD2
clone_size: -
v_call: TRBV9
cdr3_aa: CASSAGGLDEQFF
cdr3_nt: TGTGCCAGCAGCGCGGGGGGACTCGATGAGCAGTTCTTC

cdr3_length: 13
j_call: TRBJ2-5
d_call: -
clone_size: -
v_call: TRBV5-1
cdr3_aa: CASSLTGTETQYF
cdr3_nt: TGCGCCAGCAGCCTTACCGGTACGGAGACCCAGTACTTC

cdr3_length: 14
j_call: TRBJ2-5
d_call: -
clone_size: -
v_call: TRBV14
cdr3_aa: CASSQRGNKETQYF
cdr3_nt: TGTGCCAGCAGCCAACGGGGAAACAAAGAGACCCAGTACTTC

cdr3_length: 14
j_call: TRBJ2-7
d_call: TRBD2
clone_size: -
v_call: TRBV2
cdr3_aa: CASRTSGSSYEQYF
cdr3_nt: TGTGCCAGCAGGACTAGCGGTAGCTCCTACGAGCAGTACTTC

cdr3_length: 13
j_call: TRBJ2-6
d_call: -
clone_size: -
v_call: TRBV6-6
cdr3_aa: CASSYSTFPVLTF
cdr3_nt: TGTGCCAGCAGTTACTCGACTTTTCCTGTCCTGACTTTC

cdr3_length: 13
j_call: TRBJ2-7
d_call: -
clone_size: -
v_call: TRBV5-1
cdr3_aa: CASSSAGMNEQYF
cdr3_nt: TGCGCCAGCAGCTCGGCAGGGATGAACGAGCAGTACTTC

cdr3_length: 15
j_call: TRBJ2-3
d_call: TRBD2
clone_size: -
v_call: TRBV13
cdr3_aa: CASSHGTSDTDTQYF
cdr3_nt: TGTGCCAGCAGCCACGGGACTAGCGACACAGATACGCAGTATTTT

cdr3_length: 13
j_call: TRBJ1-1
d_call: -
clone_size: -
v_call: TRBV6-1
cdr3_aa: CASSPQGDTEAFF
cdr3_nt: TGTGCCAGCAGTCCACAAGGGGACACTGAAGCTTTCTTT

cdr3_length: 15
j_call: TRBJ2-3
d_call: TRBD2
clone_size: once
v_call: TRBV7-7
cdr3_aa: CASSRSGSGADTQYF
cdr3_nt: TGTGCCAGCAGCCGTAGCGGGAGTGGCGCAGATACGCAGTATTTT

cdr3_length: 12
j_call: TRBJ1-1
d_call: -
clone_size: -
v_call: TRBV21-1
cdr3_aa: CASSPQSTEAFF
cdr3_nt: TGTGCCAGCAGCCCACAGAGCACTGAAGCTTTCTTT

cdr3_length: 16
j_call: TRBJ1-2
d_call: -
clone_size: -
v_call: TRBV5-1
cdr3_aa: CASSVQGRTTNYGYTF
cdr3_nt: TGCGCCAGCAGCGTGCAGGGGCGAACCACTAACTATGGCTACACCTTC

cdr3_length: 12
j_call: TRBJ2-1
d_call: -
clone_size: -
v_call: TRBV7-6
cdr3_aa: CASSGPGSEQFF
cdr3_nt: TGTGCCAGCAGCGGTCCGGGATCTGAGCAGTTCTTC

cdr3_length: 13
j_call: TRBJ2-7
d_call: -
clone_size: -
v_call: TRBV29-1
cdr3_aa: CSVVRGSSYEQYF
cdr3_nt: TGCAGCGTTGTTAGGGGGAGCTCCTACGAGCAGTACTTC

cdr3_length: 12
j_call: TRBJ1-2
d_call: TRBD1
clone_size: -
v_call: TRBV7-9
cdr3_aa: CASRTGDGGYTF
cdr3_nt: TGTGCCAGCAGAACAGGGGATGGTGGCTACACCTTC

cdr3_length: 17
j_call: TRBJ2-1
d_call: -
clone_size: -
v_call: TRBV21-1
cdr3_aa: CASTRGQGARPYNEQFF
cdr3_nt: TGTGCCAGCACCAGGGGACAGGGGGCGAGACCCTACAATGAGCAGTTCTTC

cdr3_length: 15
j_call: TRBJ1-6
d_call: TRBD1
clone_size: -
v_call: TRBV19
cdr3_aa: CASSGRGQNNSPLHF
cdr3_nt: TGTGCCAGTAGCGGCAGGGGACAGAATAATTCACCCCTCCACTTT

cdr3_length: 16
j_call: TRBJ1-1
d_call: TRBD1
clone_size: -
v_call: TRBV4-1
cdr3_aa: CASSQATNRGWTEAFF
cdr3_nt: TGCGCCAGCAGCCAAGCCACCAACAGGGGTTGGACTGAAGCTTTTTTT

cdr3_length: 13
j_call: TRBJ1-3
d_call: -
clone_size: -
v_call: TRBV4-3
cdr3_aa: CASSPTFGNTIYF
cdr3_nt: TGCGCCAGCAGCCCTACCTTTGGAAACACCATATATTTT

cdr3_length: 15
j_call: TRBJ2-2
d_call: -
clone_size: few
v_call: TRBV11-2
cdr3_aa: CASSSIRRSTGELFF
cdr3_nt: TGTGCCAGCAGCTCGATCAGAAGGAGCACCGGGGAGCTGTTTTTT

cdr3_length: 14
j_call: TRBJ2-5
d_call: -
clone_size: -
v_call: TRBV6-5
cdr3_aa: CASRYGGAQETQYF
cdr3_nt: TGTGCCAGCAGATACGGTGGGGCCCAAGAGACCCAGTACTTC

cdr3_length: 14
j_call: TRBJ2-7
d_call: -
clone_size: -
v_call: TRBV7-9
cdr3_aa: CASSSGAIPYEQYF
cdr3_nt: TGTGCCAGCAGCAGTGGGGCGATCCCCTACGAGCAGTACTTC

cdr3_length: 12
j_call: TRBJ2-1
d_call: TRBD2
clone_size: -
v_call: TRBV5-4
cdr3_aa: CASSRERGEQFF
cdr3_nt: TGTGCCAGCAGCAGAGAGCGGGGGGAACAGTTCTTC

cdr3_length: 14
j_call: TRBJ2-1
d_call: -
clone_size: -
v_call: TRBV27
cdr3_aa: CASSLGDIYNEQFF
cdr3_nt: TGTGCCAGCAGTTTAGGTGACATCTACAATGAGCAGTTCTTC

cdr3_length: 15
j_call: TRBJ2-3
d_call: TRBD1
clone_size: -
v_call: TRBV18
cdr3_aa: CASSPRTGVADTQYF
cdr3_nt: TGTGCCAGCTCACCCCGGACAGGGGTGGCAGATACGCAGTATTTT

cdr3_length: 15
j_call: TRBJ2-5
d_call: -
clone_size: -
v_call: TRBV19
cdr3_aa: CASSRYLGEGETQYF
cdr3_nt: TGTGCCAGTAGCCGCTATCTAGGGGAAGGGGAGACCCAGTACTTC

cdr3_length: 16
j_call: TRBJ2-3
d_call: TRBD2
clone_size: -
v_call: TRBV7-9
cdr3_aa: CASSPGTSALSDTQYF
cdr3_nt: TGTGCCAGCAGCCCGGGGACTAGCGCATTGTCAGATACGCAGTATTTT

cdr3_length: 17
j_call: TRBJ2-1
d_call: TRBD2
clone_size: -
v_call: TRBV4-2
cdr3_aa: CASSQDLAAGGSNEQFF
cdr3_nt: TGTGCCAGCAGCCAAGATCTTGCCGCGGGGGGATCCAATGAGCAGTTCTTC